What follows is one T cell receptor beta chain and its context. Its antigen is unidentified. The sample comes from a study of post-analysis software for immune sequencing data. The study, taken as a whole, reports: People with multiple sclerosis had a significantly lower normalized Chao1 diversity than controls did.

Every TCR beta cDNA library bore unique molecular identifiers. MiXCR, applied by TCRdb to the PCR reads, yields one record per CDR3 protein. The table has approximately 730,000 distinct CDR3 sequences, 25% to 30% seen once. The sequencing sample was made of blood. The clonotype originates from a girl between 10 and 17 years old with multiple sclerosis.

The CDR3 nucleotides are TGTGCCAGCAGCACCCGTTTGGGTGAAGCTTTCTTT. Translation gives CASSTRLGEAFF. The chain links TRBV5-6 to TRBJ1-1; D unclear. The CDR3 length is 12 residues. Germline assignment: CDR1 SGHDT and CDR2 YYEEEE. Trimming took 4 bases from V and 7 from J, leaving 11 bases between them. Full variable domain (outside the CDR3, taken from reference TRBV5-6 and TRBJ1-1): DAGVTQSPTHLIKTRGQQVTLRCSPKSGHDTVSWYQQALGQGPQFIFQYYEEEERQRGNFPDRFSGHQFPNYSSELNVNALLLGDSALYLCASSTRLGEAFFGQGTRLTVV.